This T cell receptor beta chain was documented in a study of control samples from healthy donors and cancer patients. Measured with immunoSEQ multiplex PCR; TCRdb has only the in-frame clones, and not every one. The profile shows about 160,000 clones, about 93% of them singletons. CDR1 is KGHSH and CDR2 is LQKENI in the germline V gene. V was trimmed by 3 bases and J by 1 base, leaving 12 bases between them. This CDR3 comprises 15 residues. The genes are TRBV18 and TRBJ1-1; D is uncertain. The clonotype comes from a woman aged 55-70 years in good health. Material for sequencing was blood. CDR3 loop: CASSPYEGGNTEAFF. In nucleotides, the CDR3 is TGTGCCAGCTCACCTTATGAGGGTGGGAACACTGAAGCTTTCTTT.